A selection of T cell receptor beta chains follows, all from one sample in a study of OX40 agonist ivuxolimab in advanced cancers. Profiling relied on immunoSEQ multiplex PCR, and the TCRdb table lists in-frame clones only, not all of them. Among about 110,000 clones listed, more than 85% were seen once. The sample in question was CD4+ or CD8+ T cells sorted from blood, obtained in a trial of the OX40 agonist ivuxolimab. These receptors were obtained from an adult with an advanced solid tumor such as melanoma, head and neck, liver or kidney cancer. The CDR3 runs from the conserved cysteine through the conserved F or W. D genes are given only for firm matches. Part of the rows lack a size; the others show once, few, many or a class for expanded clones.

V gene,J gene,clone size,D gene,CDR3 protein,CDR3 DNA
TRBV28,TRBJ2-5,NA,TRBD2,CASRPGLAVETQYF,TGTGCCAGCAGGCCCGGACTAGCTGTAGAGACCCAGTACTTC
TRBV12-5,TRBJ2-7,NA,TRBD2,CASAPASGSLKQYF,TGTGCTAGTGCCCCCGCTAGCGGGAGCCTTAAGCAGTACTTC
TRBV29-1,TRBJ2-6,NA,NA,CSVLKDSGANVLTF,TGCAGCGTGCTCAAGGACTCTGGGGCCAACGTCCTGACTTTC
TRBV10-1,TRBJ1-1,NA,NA,CASSDEKNTEAFF,TGCGCCAGCAGTGACGAAAAGAACACTGAAGCTTTCTTT
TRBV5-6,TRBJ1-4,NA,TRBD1,CASSLQGVVEKLFF,TGTGCCAGCAGCTTGCAGGGGGTAGTTGAAAAACTGTTTTTT
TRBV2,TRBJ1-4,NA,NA,CASSFIPTFNEKLFF,TGTGCCAGCAGTTTTATACCCACCTTTAATGAAAAACTGTTTTTT
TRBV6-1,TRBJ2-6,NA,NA,CASSEMEAGANVLTF,TGTGCCAGCAGTGAAATGGAAGCTGGGGCCAACGTCCTGACTTTC
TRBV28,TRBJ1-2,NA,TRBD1,CASSLLGTDYGYTF,TGTGCCAGCAGTCTACTTGGGACAGACTATGGCTACACCTTC
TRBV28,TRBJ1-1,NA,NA,CASRGASLDEDEAFF,TGTGCCAGCAGAGGGGCCTCATTGGATGAAGATGAAGCTTTCTTT
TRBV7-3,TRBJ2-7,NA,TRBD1,CASSLGGQPYYEQYF,TGTGCCAGCAGCTTAGGGGGACAGCCTTACTACGAGCAGTACTTC
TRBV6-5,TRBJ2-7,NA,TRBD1,CASSFFSGQGSNEQYF,TGTGCCAGCAGTTTTTTCTCGGGACAGGGGAGCAACGAGCAGTACTTC
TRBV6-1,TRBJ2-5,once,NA,CASSDRDGETQYF,TGTGCCAGCAGTGATCGAGATGGAGAGACCCAGTACTTC
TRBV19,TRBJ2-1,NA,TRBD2,CASSETGRTSGRGTDNEQFF,TGTGCCAGTAGTGAGACAGGGAGGACTAGCGGGAGGGGTACGGACAATGAGCAGTTCTTC
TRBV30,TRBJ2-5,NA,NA,CAWSRTQETQYF,TGTGCCTGGAGTAGGACTCAAGAGACCCAGTACTTC
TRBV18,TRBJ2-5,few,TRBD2,CASSPGTSGERVSQYF,TGTGCCAGCTCACCCGGGACTAGCGGGGAGAGAGTGTCCCAGTACTTC
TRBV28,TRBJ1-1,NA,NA,CASSLVLWGLDTEAFF,TGTGCCAGCAGTTTAGTTTTATGGGGGCTTGACACTGAAGCTTTCTTT
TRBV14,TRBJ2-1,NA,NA,CASSQVHGGGEQFF,TGTGCCAGCAGCCAAGTCCACGGAGGGGGTGAGCAGTTCTTC
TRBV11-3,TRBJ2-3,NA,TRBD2,CASSAKTSATQYF,TGTGCCAGCAGCGCGAAGACTAGCGCAACGCAGTATTTT
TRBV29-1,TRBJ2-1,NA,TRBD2,CSVHLAGGPYNEQFF,TGCAGCGTACACCTAGCGGGAGGGCCCTACAATGAGCAGTTCTTC
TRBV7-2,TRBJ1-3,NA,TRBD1,CASSLSGGVGNTIYF,TGTGCCAGCAGCTTATCAGGGGGCGTTGGAAACACCATATATTTT
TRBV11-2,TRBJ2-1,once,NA,CASSLWGRGSYNEQFF,TGTGCCAGCAGCCTTTGGGGCAGGGGCTCCTACAATGAGCAGTTCTTC
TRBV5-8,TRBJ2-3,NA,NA,CASSLGPGSDTQYF,TGTGCCAGCAGCTTGGGTCCAGGGTCGGATACGCAGTATTTT
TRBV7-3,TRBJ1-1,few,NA,CASSLSERDTEAFF,TGTGCCAGCAGCCTCTCGGAGAGGGACACTGAAGCTTTCTTT
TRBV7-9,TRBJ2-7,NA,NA,CASSGGTPLQQYF,TGTGCCAGCAGCGGCGGGACACCGTTACAGCAGTACTTC
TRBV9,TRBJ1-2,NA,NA,CASSLSWSSYTF,TGTGCCAGCAGCCTGTCCTGGTCCAGCTACACCTTC
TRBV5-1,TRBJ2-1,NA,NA,CASRGALQGANEQFF,TGCGCCAGCAGGGGGGCATTACAGGGAGCCAATGAGCAGTTCTTC
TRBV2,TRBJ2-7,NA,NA,CAGVRRGYEQYF,TGTGCCGGGGTAAGGAGAGGCTACGAGCAGTACTTC
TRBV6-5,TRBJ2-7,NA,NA,CASRPSREWDYEQYF,TGTGCCAGCAGGCCGTCGAGGGAGTGGGACTACGAGCAGTACTTC
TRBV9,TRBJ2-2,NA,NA,CASSVDIWTGTRNTGELFF,TGTGCCAGCAGCGTAGACATTTGGACCGGGACAAGGAACACCGGGGAGCTGTTTTTT
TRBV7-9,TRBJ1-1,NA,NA,CASSLYTEAFF,TGTGCCAGCAGCTTATACACTGAAGCTTTCTTT
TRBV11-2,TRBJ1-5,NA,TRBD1,CASSLGQGGWPQHF,TGTGCCAGCAGCCTCGGACAGGGGGGCTGGCCCCAGCATTTT
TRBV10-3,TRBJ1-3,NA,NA,CAISDRDFGNTIYF,TGTGCCATCAGTGATCGGGATTTTGGAAACACCATATATTTT
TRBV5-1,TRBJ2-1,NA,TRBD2,CASSLVAGGWNEQFF,TGCGCCAGCAGCTTGGTAGCGGGAGGATGGAATGAGCAGTTCTTC